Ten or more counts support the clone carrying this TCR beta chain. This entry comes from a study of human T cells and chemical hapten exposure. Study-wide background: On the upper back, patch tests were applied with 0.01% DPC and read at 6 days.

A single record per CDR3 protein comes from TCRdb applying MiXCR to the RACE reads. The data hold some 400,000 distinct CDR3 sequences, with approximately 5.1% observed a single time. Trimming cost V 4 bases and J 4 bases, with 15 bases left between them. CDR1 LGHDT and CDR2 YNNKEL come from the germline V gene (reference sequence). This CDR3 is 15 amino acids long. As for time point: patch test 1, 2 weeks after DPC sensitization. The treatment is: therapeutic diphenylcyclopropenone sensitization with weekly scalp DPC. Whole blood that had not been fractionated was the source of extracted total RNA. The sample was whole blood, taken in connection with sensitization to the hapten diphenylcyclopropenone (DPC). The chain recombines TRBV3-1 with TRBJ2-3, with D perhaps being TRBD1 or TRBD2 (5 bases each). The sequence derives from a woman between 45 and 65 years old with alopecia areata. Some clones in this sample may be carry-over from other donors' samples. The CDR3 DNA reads TGTGCCAGCAGCCGGGGACGGGACGATCCAGATACGCAGTATTTT. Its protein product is CASSRGRDDPDTQYF.